This TCR beta chain was recorded in a study of blood T cell repertoires in COVID-19. The CDR3 has 17 amino acids. Germline values: CDR1 SGHAT, CDR2 FQNNGV. Losses at the gene ends were 1 base for V and 5 bases for J; bases not matched to a gene: 10. TCRdb's table, derived via immunoSEQ multiplex PCR, lists solely in-frame clones and lacks some. Among around 700,000 clones, approximately 90% were seen once, and the ten largest hold over 0.2%. The receptor was isolated from a young woman with acute or convalescent COVID-19. The V gene is TRBV11-2, the J gene TRBJ1-2; 10 bases are shared with TRBD1. The sequenced sample was peripheral blood. The CDR3 nucleotides read TGTGCCAGCAGCTTAGCGGGCAGATGGACAGGGGGATATGGCTACACCTTC. This sequence encodes CASSLAGRWTGGYGYTF. Using reference TRBV11-2 and TRBJ1-2 for the parts outside the CDR3, the full variable domain is EAGVAQSPRYKIIEKRQSVAFWCNPISGHATLYWYQQILGQGPKLLIQFQNNGVVDDSQLPKDRFSAERLKGVDSTLKIQPAKLEDSAVYLCASSLAGRWTGGYGYTFGSGTRLTVV.